The rows below give T cell receptor beta chains drawn from one sample of a study of blood T cell repertoires in COVID-19. Clones were sequenced by immunoSEQ multiplex PCR, and TCRdb holds only the in-frame ones, with some missing. Of about 150,000 clones listed, roughly four fifths are singletons. The sequenced sample was peripheral blood. The origin of the receptors is a woman of 80 years or more with acute or convalescent COVID-19. The CDR3 runs from the conserved cysteine through the conserved F or W. D genes are given only for firm matches. A row's size may be missing; if present it is once, few, many or a size class.

d_gene	j_gene	v_gene	abundance	CDR3aa	CDR3nt
TRBD2	TRBJ2-3	TRBV19	once	CASNKRESTDTQYF	TGTGCCAGTAACAAGCGGGAGTCCACAGATACGCAGTATTTT
TRBD1	TRBJ2-1	TRBV6-1	.	CASRETRGHSSYNEQFF	TGTGCCAGCAGGGAAACTAGGGGGCATAGCTCCTACAATGAGCAGTTCTTC
TRBD2	TRBJ2-3	TRBV5-1	.	CASSRGTSGSTDTQYF	TGCGCCAGCAGCCGGGGGACTAGCGGGAGCACAGATACGCAGTATTTT
.	TRBJ1-6	TRBV6-5	once	CASRPTGYNSPLHF	TGTGCCAGCAGGCCTACAGGGTATAATTCACCCCTCCACTTT
.	TRBJ1-6	TRBV6-1	.	CASSEQDSDNSPLHF	TGTGCCAGCAGTGAACAAGACAGTGATAATTCACCCCTCCACTTT
TRBD1	TRBJ1-2	TRBV5-6	.	CASSLDREGYTF	TGTGCCAGCAGCTTAGACAGGGAAGGCTACACCTTC
TRBD1	TRBJ1-6	TRBV3-1/TRBV3-2	.	CASSQARDSNSPLHF	TGTGCCAGCAGCCAAGCCCGGGACAGCAATTCACCCCTCCACTTT
.	TRBJ2-2	TRBV18	.	CASSPGTPFRGELFF	TGTGCCAGCTCACCTGGGACTCCCTTTCGGGGGGAGCTGTTTTTT
.	TRBJ1-2	TRBV9	.	CASSPEDRPDLRYTF	TGTGCCAGCAGCCCTGAGGACAGACCGGACTTACGCTACACCTTC
.	TRBJ2-7	TRBV6-2/TRBV6-3	.	CASSYSTVSYEQYF	TGTGCCAGCAGTTACTCGACAGTCTCCTACGAGCAGTACTTC
TRBD1	TRBJ1-1	TRBV27	once	CASSQTGGANTEAFF	TGTGCCAGCAGTCAGACAGGGGGTGCGAACACTGAAGCTTTCTTT
.	TRBJ2-3	TRBV6-2/TRBV6-3	.	CASSYGQGDTQYF	TGTGCCAGCAGTTACGGGCAGGGAGATACGCAGTATTTT
TRBD1	TRBJ1-2	TRBV6-5	.	CASSYGQGAYGYTF	TGTGCCAGCAGTTACGGGCAGGGGGCGTATGGCTACACCTTC
.	TRBJ2-5	TRBV7-7	.	CASQAAGQETQYF	TGTGCCAGCCAAGCAGCAGGGCAAGAGACCCAGTACTTC
.	TRBJ2-1	TRBV6-2/TRBV6-3	once	CASSPVGASYNEQFF	TGTGCCAGCAGTCCGGTTGGGGCCTCCTACAATGAGCAGTTCTTC
.	TRBJ2-6	TRBV4-1	few	CASSQDPRSGANVLTF	TGCGCCAGCAGCCAAGATCCGCGCTCTGGGGCCAACGTCCTGACTTTC
.	TRBJ1-1	TRBV5-5	.	CASSATVPYTEAFF	TGTGCCAGCAGCGCCACTGTACCCTACACTGAAGCTTTCTTT
.	TRBJ1-1	TRBV27	.	CASALGRGTEAFF	TGTGCCAGCGCGCTGGGGCGGGGGACTGAAGCTTTCTTT
.	TRBJ1-6	TRBV3-1/TRBV3-2	.	CASSQGPRRNSPLHF	TGTGCCAGCAGCCAAGGGCCGAGGCGGAATTCACCCCTCCACTTT
.	TRBJ1-2	TRBV25-1	.	CASSEAYYGYTF	TGTGCCAGCAGTGAGGCATACTATGGCTACACCTTC
TRBD1	TRBJ2-1	TRBV11-2	.	CASTSLRQGYNEQFF	TGTGCCAGCACTTCCCTCAGACAGGGGTACAATGAGCAGTTCTTC
.	TRBJ1-2	TRBV2	few	CASSDTRDGGYTF	TGTGCCAGCAGTGATACACGGGATGGGGGCTACACCTTC
.	TRBJ1-1	TRBV9	.	CASSAQGALANTEAFF	TGTGCCAGCAGCGCCCAAGGAGCGCTTGCGAACACTGAAGCTTTCTTT
.	TRBJ1-2	TRBV28	.	CASSQGTVYGYTF	TGTGCCAGCAGTCAGGGTACCGTCTATGGCTACACCTTC
.	TRBJ1-2	TRBV12-2	.	CATKNRSGTGNYGYTF	TGTGCAACCAAGAACCGTTCCGGGACAGGTAATTATGGCTACACCTTC
.	TRBJ2-2	TRBV12-5	once	CASGKQGASGELFF	TGTGCTAGTGGCAAGCAGGGCGCGTCGGGGGAGCTGTTTTTT
.	TRBJ1-5	TRBV30	.	CAWSSSNQPQHF	TGTGCCTGGTCTTCTAGCAATCAGCCCCAGCATTTT
TRBD2	TRBJ2-7	TRBV10-3	once	CAISPGLAVTYEQYF	TGTGCCATCAGCCCGGGACTAGCGGTGACCTACGAGCAGTACTTC
.	TRBJ2-4	TRBV11-2	.	CASSLPAGGAKNIQYF	TGTGCCAGCAGCTTACCTGCGGGTGGGGCCAAAAACATTCAGTACTTC
TRBD1	TRBJ2-3	TRBV19	.	CASSAPDRGLTDTQYF	TGTGCCAGTAGTGCACCGGACAGGGGGCTGACAGATACGCAGTATTTT
.	TRBJ1-5	TRBV27	.	CASSRKQGNQPQHF	TGTGCCAGCAGCAGAAAACAAGGCAATCAGCCCCAGCATTTT
.	TRBJ2-3	TRBV7-2	.	CASSPSVGITDTQYF	TGTGCCAGCAGCCCTAGCGTGGGCATCACAGATACGCAGTATTTT
.	TRBJ2-3	TRBV6-6	.	CASSTRDTQYF	TGTGCCAGCAGTACTCGGGATACGCAGTATTTT
.	TRBJ1-2	TRBV25-1	few	CASRGQGYGYGYTF	TGTGCCAGCAGGGGTCAGGGTTATGGCTATGGCTACACCTTC
.	TRBJ2-1	TRBV19	.	CASTASGGVVYNEQFF	TGTGCCAGTACCGCCTCCGGCGGGGTGGTGTACAATGAGCAGTTCTTC
TRBD2	TRBJ2-1	TRBV6-5	.	CASSGTSKNEQFF	TGTGCCAGCAGCGGGACTAGCAAAAATGAGCAGTTCTTC
.	TRBJ2-6	TRBV5-1	.	CASRPPGHEKTNGRANVLTF	TGCGCCAGCAGACCACCGGGACACGAAAAAACTAATGGGAGGGCCAACGTCCTGACTTTC
.	TRBJ2-7	TRBV10-2	.	CASRPGTNTYEQYF	TGCGCCAGCAGGCCCGGGACAAATACCTACGAGCAGTACTTC
TRBD2	TRBJ2-3	TRBV7-9	.	CASESGGGSSTDTQYF	TGTGCCAGCGAAAGCGGGGGGGGTTCTAGCACAGATACGCAGTATTTT
.	TRBJ1-1	TRBV29-1	.	CSVIGANTEAFF	TGCAGCGTGATAGGAGCTAACACTGAAGCTTTCTTT
TRBD2	TRBJ2-3	TRBV19	.	CASIDRSSGSADTQYF	TGTGCCAGTATTGATAGGTCGAGCGGGAGTGCAGATACGCAGTATTTT
.	TRBJ1-2	TRBV7-9	.	CASSAQQGIYGYTF	TGTGCCAGCAGCGCCCAGCAGGGGATTTATGGCTACACCTTC
.	TRBJ2-3	TRBV19	.	CASRQGSTDTQYF	TGTGCCAGTAGACAGGGAAGCACAGATACGCAGTATTTT
.	TRBJ1-1	TRBV5-5	few	CTSDAGGTEAFF	TGTACCAGCGATGCGGGTGGCACTGAAGCTTTCTTT
.	TRBJ2-3	TRBV10-2	.	CASTLLEADTQYF	TGCGCCAGCACCCTATTAGAGGCAGATACGCAGTATTTT
.	TRBJ2-7	TRBV6-5	.	CASLGGSSYEQYF	TGTGCCAGCTTAGGGGGAAGCTCCTACGAGCAGTACTTC
.	TRBJ2-5	TRBV5-1	.	CASSFGVQETQYF	TGCGCCAGCAGCTTCGGAGTGCAAGAGACCCAGTACTTC
.	TRBJ1-2	TRBV9	.	CASYGLYGYTF	TGTGCCAGCTATGGCCTCTATGGCTACACCTTC
TRBD1	TRBJ2-1	TRBV27	.	CASSFGTGDNNEQFF	TGTGCCAGCAGTTTCGGGACAGGGGACAACAATGAGCAGTTCTTC
TRBD1	TRBJ1-1	TRBV29-1	.	CSVDDRGRENTEAFF	TGCAGCGTTGACGACAGGGGGCGGGAGAACACTGAAGCTTTCTTT
.	TRBJ1-2	TRBV19	.	CASSIRGGLDGYTF	TGTGCCAGTAGTATCCGCGGGGGGTTGGATGGCTACACCTTC
TRBD1	TRBJ2-7	TRBV5-1	.	CASSLAGQDYEQYF	TGCGCCAGCAGCTTGGCCGGACAGGACTACGAGCAGTACTTC
.	TRBJ1-6	TRBV7-6	.	CASSRRGGDNSPLHF	TGTGCCAGCAGCCGTCGGGGGGGAGATAATTCACCCCTCCACTTT